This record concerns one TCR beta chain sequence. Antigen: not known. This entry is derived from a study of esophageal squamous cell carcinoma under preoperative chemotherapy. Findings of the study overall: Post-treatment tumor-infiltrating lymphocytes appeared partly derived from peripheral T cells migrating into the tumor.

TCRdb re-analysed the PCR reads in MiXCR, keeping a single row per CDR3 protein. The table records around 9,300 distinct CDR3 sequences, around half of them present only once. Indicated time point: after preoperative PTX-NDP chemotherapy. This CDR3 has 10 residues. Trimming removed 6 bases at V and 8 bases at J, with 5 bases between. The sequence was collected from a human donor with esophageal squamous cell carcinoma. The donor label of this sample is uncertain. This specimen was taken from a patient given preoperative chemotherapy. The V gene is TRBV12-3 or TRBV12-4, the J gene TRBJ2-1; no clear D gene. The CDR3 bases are TGTGCCAGCAGCCGACATGAGCAGTTCTTC. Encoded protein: CASSRHEQFF.